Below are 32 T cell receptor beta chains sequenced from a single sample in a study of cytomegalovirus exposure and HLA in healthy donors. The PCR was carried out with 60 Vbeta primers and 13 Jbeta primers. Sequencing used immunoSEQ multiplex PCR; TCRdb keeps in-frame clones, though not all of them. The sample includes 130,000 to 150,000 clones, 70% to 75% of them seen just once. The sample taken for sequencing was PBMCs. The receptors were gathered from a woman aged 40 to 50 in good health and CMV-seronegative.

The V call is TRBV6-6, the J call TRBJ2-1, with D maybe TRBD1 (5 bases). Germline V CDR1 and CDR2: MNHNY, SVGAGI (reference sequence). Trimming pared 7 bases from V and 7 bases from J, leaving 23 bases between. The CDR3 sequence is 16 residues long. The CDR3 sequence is CASTLTGQGRGNEQFF. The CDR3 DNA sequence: TGTGCCAGCACCCTCACCGGGCAGGGTAGAGGAAATGAGCAGTTCTTC.

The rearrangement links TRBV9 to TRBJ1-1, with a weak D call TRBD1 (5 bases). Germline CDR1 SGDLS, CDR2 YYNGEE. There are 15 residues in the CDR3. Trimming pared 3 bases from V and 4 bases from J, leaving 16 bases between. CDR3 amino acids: CASSALVAGTTEAFF. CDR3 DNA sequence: TGTGCCAGCAGCGCCTTAGTGGCGGGGACCACTGAAGCTTTCTTT.

The CDR3 DNA follows: TGTGCCAGCAGTTTGGAACAGGGGACCCCCTATGGCTACACCTTC. Translating gives CASSLEQGTPYGYTF. V usage is TRBV6-6 and J usage is TRBJ1-2; 7 bases fit TRBD1. The germline V gene encodes CDR1 MNHNY and CDR2 SVGAGI (reference sequence). The V segment lost 4 bases and the J segment 4 bases; nucleotides outside the gene matches: 9. The CDR3 loop spans 15 amino acids.

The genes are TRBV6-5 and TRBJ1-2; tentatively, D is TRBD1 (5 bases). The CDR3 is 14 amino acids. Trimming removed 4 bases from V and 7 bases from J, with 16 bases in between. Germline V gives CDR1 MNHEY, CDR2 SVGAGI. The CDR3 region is CASSFSTETIGYTF. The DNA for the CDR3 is TGTGCCAGCAGTTTCTCGACAGAGACGATTGGCTACACCTTC.

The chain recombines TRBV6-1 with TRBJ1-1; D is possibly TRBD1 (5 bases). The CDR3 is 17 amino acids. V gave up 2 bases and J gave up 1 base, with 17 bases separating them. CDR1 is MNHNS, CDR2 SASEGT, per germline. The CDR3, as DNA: TGTGCCAGCAGTGAATCTGGTATGGGGGGATGGAACACTGAAGCTTTCTTT. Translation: CASSESGMGGWNTEAFF.

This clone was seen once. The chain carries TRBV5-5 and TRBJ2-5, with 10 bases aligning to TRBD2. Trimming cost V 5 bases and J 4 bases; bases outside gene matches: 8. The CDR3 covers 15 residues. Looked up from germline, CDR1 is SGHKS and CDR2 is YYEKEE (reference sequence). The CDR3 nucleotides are TGTGCCAGCAGGACCGGGACTAGCGTAGGAGAGACCCAGTACTTC. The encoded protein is CASRTGTSVGETQYF.

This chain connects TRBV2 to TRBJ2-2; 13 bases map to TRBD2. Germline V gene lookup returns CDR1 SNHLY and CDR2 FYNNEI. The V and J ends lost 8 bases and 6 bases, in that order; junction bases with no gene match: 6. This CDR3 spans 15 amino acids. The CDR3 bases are TGTGCCAGCTCGACTAGCGGGGGGACGGCCGGGGAGCTGTTTTTT. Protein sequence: CASSTSGGTAGELFF.

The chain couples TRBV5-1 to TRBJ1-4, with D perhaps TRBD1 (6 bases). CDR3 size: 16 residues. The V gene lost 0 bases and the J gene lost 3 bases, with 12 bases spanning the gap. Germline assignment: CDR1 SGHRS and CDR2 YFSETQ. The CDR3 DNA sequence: TGCGCCAGCAGCTTGGAACCTGCAGGGGCTAATGAAAAACTGTTTTTT. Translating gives CASSLEPAGANEKLFF.

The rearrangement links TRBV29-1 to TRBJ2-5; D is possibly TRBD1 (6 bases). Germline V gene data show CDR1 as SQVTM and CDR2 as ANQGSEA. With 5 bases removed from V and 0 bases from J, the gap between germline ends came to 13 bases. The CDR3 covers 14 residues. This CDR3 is CSVTNRGYQETQYF. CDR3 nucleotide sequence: TGCAGCGTTACTAATAGGGGGTACCAAGAGACCCAGTACTTC.

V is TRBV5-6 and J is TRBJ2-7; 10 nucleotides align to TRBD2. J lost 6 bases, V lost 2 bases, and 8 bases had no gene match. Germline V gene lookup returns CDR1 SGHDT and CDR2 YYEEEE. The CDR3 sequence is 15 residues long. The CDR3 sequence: CASSFRGTSVPEQYF. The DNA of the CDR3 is TGTGCCAGCAGCTTTAGGGGGACTAGCGTCCCCGAGCAGTACTTC.

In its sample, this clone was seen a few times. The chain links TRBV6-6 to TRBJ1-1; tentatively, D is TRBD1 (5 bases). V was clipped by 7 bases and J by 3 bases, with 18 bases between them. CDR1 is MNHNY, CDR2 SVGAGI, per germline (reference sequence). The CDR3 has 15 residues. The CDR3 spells CASTETGGDDTEAFF. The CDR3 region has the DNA TGTGCCAGCACCGAAACTGGGGGGGATGACACTGAAGCTTTCTTT.

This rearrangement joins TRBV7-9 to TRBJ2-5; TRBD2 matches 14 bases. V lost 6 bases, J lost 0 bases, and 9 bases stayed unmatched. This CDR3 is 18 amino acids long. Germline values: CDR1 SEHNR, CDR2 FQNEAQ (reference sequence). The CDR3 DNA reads TGTGCCAGCAGTTCTCCGGGACTAGCGGGGGAGAACCAAGAGACCCAGTACTTC. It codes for CASSSPGLAGENQETQYF. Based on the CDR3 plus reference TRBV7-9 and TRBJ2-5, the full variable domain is DTGVSQNPRHKITKRGQNVTFRCDPISEHNRLYWYRQTLGQGPEFLTYFQNEAQLEKSRLLSDRFSAERPKGSFSTLEIQRTEQGDSAMYLCASSSPGLAGENQETQYFGPGTRLLVL.

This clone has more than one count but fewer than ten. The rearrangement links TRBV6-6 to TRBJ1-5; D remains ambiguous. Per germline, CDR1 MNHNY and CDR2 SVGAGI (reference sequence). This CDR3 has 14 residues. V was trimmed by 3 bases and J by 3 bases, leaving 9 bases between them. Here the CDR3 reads CASSYKANNQPQHF. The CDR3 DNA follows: TGTGCCAGCAGTTATAAAGCAAACAATCAGCCCCAGCATTTT.

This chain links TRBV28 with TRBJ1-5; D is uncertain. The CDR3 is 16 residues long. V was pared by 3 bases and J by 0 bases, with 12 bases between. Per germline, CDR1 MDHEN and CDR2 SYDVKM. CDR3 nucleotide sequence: TGTGCCAGCAGTTTCCACCGGTGGTATAGCAATCAGCCCCAGCATTTT. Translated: CASSFHRWYSNQPQHF.

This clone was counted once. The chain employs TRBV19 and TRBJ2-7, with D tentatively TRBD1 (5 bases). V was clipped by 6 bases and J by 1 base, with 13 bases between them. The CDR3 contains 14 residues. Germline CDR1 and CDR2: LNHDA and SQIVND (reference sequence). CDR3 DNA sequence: TGTGCCAGTAGACCGAAAGGGGTTTCCTACGAGCAGTACTTC. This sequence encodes CASRPKGVSYEQYF.

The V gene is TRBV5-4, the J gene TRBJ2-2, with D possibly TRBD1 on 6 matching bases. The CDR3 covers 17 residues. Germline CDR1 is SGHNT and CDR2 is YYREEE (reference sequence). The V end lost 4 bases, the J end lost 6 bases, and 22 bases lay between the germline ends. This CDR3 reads CASSARVQGDSAGELFF. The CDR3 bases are TGTGCCAGCAGCGCAAGAGTACAGGGCGATTCCGCCGGGGAGCTGTTTTTT.

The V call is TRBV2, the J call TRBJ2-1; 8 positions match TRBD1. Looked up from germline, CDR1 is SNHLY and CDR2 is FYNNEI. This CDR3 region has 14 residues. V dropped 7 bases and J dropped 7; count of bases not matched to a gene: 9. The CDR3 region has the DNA TGTGCCAGCACAATGACAGGGGTAGGTAATGAGCAGTTCTTC. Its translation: CASTMTGVGNEQFF.

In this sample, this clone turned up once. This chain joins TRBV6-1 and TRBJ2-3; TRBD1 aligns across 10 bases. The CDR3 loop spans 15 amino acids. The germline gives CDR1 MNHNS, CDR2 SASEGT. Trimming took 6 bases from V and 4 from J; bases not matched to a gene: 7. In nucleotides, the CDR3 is TGTGCCAGCAGGCCGACAGGGGGCCTGGCAGATACGCAGTATTTT. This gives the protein CASRPTGGLADTQYF.

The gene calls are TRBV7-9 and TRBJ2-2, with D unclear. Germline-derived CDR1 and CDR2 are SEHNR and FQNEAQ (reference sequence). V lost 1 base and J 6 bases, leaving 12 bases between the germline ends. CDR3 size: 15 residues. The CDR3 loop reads CASSLGSAGSGELFF. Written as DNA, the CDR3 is TGTGCCAGCAGCTTAGGGTCTGCCGGGTCCGGGGAGCTGTTTTTT.

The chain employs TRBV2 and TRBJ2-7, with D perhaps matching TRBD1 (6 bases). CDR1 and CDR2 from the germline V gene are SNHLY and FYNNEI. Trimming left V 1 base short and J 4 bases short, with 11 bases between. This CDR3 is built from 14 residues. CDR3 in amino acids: CASSEGRGGYEQYV. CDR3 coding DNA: TGTGCCAGCAGTGAAGGGCGAGGGGGATACGAGCAGTACGTC.

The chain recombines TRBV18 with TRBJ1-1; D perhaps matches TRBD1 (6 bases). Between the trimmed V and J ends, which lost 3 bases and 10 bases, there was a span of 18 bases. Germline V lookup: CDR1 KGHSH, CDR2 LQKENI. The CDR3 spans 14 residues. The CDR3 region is CASSPPDSASGAFF. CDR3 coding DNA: TGTGCCAGCTCACCTCCGGACAGTGCCAGCGGAGCTTTCTTT.

The chain's CDR3 is CASSLLPEREAFF. CDR3 DNA sequence: TGTGCCAGCAGCTTATTACCGGAGAGGGAAGCTTTCTTT. The chain couples TRBV11-2 to TRBJ1-1, with D uncertain. CDR1 is SGHAT, CDR2 FQNNGV, per germline. The CDR3 spans 13 residues. Trimming took off 2 bases at V and 8 bases at J, with 12 bases between the two ends. Full variable domain (rest looked up from reference TRBV11-2 and TRBJ1-1): EAGVAQSPRYKIIEKRQSVAFWCNPISGHATLYWYQQILGQGPKLLIQFQNNGVVDDSQLPKDRFSAERLKGVDSTLKIQPAKLEDSAVYLCASSLLPEREAFFGQGTRLTVV.

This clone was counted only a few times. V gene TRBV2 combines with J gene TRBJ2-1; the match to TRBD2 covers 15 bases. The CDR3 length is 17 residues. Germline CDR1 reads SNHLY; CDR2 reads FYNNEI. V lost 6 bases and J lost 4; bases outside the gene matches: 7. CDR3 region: CASRRTSGGGQYNEQFF. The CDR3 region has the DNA TGTGCCAGCAGGCGGACTAGCGGGGGGGGACAATACAATGAGCAGTTCTTC.

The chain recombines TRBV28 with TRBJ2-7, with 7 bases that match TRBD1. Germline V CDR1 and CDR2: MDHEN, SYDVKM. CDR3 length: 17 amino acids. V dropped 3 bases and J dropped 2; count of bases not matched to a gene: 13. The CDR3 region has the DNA TGTGCCAGCAGTTTTCGGGCAGACAGGGTTCGTACCTACGAGCAGTACGTC. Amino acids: CASSFRADRVRTYEQYV.

CDR3 sequence reads: CASSPRSGTPNTEAFF. The DNA of the CDR3 is TGTGCCAGCAGCCCACGTTCGGGGACACCAAACACTGAAGCTTTCTTT. The chain couples TRBV9 to TRBJ1-1; D might be TRBD1 (6 bases). The CDR3 covers 16 residues. The germline V gene encodes CDR1 SGDLS and CDR2 YYNGEE. The V and J ends lost 4 bases and 2 bases respectively, with 18 bases between them.

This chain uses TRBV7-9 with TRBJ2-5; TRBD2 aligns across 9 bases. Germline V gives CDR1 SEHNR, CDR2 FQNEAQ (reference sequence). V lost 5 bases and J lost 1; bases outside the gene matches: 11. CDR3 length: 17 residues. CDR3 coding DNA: TGTGCCAGCAGCCCACGGGTCCTAGCGGGGACCCAAGAGACCCAGTACTTC. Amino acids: CASSPRVLAGTQETQYF.

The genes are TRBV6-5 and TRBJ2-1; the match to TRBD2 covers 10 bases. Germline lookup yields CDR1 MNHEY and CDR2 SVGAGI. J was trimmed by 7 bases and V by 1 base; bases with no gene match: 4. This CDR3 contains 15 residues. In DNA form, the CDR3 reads TGTGCCAGCAGTTACTTTAGCGGGGGGCCGAATGAGCAGTTCTTC. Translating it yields CASSYFSGGPNEQFF.

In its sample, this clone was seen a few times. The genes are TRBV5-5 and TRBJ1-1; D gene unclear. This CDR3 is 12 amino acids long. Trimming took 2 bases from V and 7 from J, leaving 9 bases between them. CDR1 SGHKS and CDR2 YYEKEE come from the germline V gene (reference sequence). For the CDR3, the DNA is TGTGCCAGCAGCTTTGGGGAGGGTGAAGCTTTCTTT. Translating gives CASSFGEGEAFF.

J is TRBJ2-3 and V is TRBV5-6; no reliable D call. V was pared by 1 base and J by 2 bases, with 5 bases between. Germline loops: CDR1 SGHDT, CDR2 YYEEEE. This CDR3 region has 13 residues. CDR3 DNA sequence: TGTGCCAGCAGCTTGCCACTCACAGATACGCAGTATTTT. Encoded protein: CASSLPLTDTQYF.

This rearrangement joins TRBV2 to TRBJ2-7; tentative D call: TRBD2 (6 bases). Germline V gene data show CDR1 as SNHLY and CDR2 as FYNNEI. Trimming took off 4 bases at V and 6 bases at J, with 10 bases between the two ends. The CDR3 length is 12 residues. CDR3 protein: CASSVEGPEQYV. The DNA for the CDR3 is TGTGCCAGCAGTGTGGAGGGTCCCGAGCAGTACGTC.

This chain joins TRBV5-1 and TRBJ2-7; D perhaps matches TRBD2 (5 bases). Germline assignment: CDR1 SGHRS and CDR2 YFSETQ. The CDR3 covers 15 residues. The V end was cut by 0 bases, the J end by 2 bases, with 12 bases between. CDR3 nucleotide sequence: TGCGCCAGCAGCTTGGACGGCGGAGGAACCTACGAGCAGTACTTC. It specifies CASSLDGGGTYEQYF.

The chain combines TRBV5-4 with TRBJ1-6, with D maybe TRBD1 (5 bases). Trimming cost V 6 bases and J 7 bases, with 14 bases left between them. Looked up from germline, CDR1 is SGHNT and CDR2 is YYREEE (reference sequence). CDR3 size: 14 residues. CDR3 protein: CASTLGGNNSPLHF. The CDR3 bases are TGTGCCAGCACCCTGGGGGGGAACAATTCACCCCTCCACTTT. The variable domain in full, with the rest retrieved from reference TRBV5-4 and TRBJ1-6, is ETGVTQSPTHLIKTRGQQVTLRCSSQSGHNTVSWYQQALGQGPQFIFQYYREEENGRGNFPPRFSGLQFPNYSSELNVNALELDDSALYLCASTLGGNNSPLHFGNGTRLTVT.